One and the same sample provided the 26 T cell receptor beta chains below, sequenced in a study of vaccination effects on CD4 cells after COVID-19. Sequenced by immunoSEQ multiplex PCR; TCRdb stores in-frame clones only, minus some. Altogether just under 75,000 clones are present, roughly 73% being singletons, with the ten largest covering approximately 2%. No antigens are known for them. Scientists isolated CD4+ T cells after a roughly nine-day culture period ended. All study participants received two doses of BNT162b2 or mRNA-1273 vaccine. Sequenced material: CD4+ T cells from PBMCs cultured without peptide, taken after COVID-19 vaccination. The receptor source for this set is a human donor who received a COVID-19 vaccine.

CDR3 protein: CASSQEVRTNEQYV. DNA for the CDR3: TGTGCCAGCAGCCAAGAGGTTCGGACAAACGAGCAGTACGTC. The genes are TRBV3-1 (or the pseudogene TRBV3-2) and TRBJ2-7, with D tentatively TRBD1 (5 bases). Trimming took 0 bases from V and 5 from J, leaving 11 bases between them. The CDR3 extends over 14 amino acids. Per germline, CDR1 LGHDT and CDR2 YNNKEL (reference sequence).

The chain links TRBV12-5 to TRBJ2-7; the D call may be TRBD1 or TRBD2 (5 bases each). V lost 6 bases to trimming and J lost 3 bases, with 24 bases between them. The CDR3 is 17 amino acids. Germline CDR1 reads LGHNT; CDR2 reads FRNRAP. CDR3 nucleotide sequence: TGTGCTAGTGGAAGGGACGGATCGGGCCCATTTAACTACGAGCAGTACGTC. Its translation is CASGRDGSGPFNYEQYV.

CDR3 DNA: TGCGCCAGCAGTGAGGTGGCTAGCGGAACCGGGGAGCTGTTTTTT. Its translation is CASSEVASGTGELFF. This chain links TRBV10-2 with TRBJ2-2; TRBD2 aligns across 7 bases. Trimming took 2 bases from V and 5 from J; bases not matched to a gene: 5. This CDR3 is built from 15 residues. Germline lookup yields CDR1 WSHSY and CDR2 SAAADI.

The V gene is TRBV20-1, the J gene TRBJ2-7; D ambiguous. V gave up 6 bases and J gave up 4 bases, with 10 bases separating them. CDR1 and CDR2 from the germline V gene are DFQATT and SNEGSKA (reference sequence). The CDR3 runs to 11 residues. The CDR3 DNA sequence: TGCAGTGCCGGGCCCTTTTACGAGCAGTACGTC. This codes for CSAGPFYEQYV.

The genes are TRBV30 and TRBJ2-5; the D gene is possibly TRBD1 (5 bases). The CDR3 spans 13 residues. Germline CDR1 and CDR2: GTSNPN and SVGIG (reference sequence). With 2 bases removed from V and 4 bases from J, the gap between germline ends came to 11 bases. In DNA, the CDR3 is TGTGCCTGGAGTAAGGGGATAAGAGAGACCCAGTACTTC. Encoded protein: CAWSKGIRETQYF. Supplemented by reference TRBV30 and TRBJ2-5, the full variable domain reads SQTIHQWPATLVQPVGSPLSLECTVEGTSNPNLYWYRQAAGRGLQLLFYSVGIGQISSEVPQNLSASRPQDRQFILSSKKLLLSDSGFYLCAWSKGIRETQYFGPGTRLLVL.

As to this clone: Other DNA sequences in the same sample also yield this CDR3. This chain links TRBV5-1 with TRBJ2-7; 10 bases align to TRBD1. Germline V gene data show CDR1 as SGHRS and CDR2 as YFSETQ. V trimming: 3 bases; J trimming: 4 bases; junction bases outside the gene matches: 4. The CDR3 covers 14 residues. The DNA of the CDR3 is TGCGCCAGCAGCTCGGGACAGGGGTCGTACGAGCAGTACGTC. Residues: CASSSGQGSYEQYV.

V usage is TRBV6-1 and J usage is TRBJ2-5; D may correspond to TRBD1 or TRBD2 (5 bases each). Germline values: CDR1 MNHNS, CDR2 SASEGT. Trimming removed 4 bases at V and 5 bases at J, with 11 bases between. The length of the CDR3 is 13 residues. The CDR3 protein is CASSGGRPETQYF. CDR3 sequence (DNA): TGTGCCAGCAGTGGGGGACGGCCGGAGACCCAGTACTTC.

This clone was recorded only once. The rearrangement uses TRBV19 and TRBJ2-5, with TRBD2 matching over 11 bases. Germline-derived CDR1 and CDR2 are LNHDA and SQIVND (reference sequence). The CDR3 contains 16 residues. V lost 3 bases and J lost 1; bases outside the gene matches: 4. In DNA form, the CDR3 reads TGTGCCAGTAGTATTTATCTAGCGGGGGGCCAAGAGACCCAGTACTTC. It codes for CASSIYLAGGQETQYF.

This clone showed up just once. The chain links TRBV6-2 or TRBV6-3 to TRBJ1-5, with D possibly being TRBD1 (5 bases). V was shortened by 7 bases and J by 7 bases, with 23 bases between the two germline ends. The CDR3 sequence is 16 residues long. Germline-derived CDR1 and CDR2 are MNHEY and SVGEGT. This CDR3 is CASTPLGGVQGQPQHF. The CDR3 DNA sequence: TGTGCCAGCACCCCCCTGGGAGGGGTTCAGGGCCAGCCCCAGCATTTT.

The chain has TRBV5-5 and TRBJ1-2; 12 bases match TRBD1. CDR3 length: 15 residues. Germline CDR1 is SGHKS and CDR2 is YYEKEE (reference sequence). The V segment lost 2 bases and the J segment 3 bases; nucleotides outside the gene matches: 2. The CDR3 is CASSFGTGGDYGYTF. The CDR3 nucleotides are TGTGCCAGCAGCTTTGGGACAGGGGGCGACTATGGCTACACCTTC.

This rearrangement joins TRBV15 to TRBJ1-4; tentatively, D is TRBD1 (5 bases). Germline assignment: CDR1 LNHNV and CDR2 YYDKDF (reference sequence). This CDR3 spans 15 amino acids. V was cut by 4 bases and J by 0 bases, with 9 bases left in between. The DNA of the CDR3 is TGTGCCACCAGCACCGGGGGGGCAACTAATGAAAAACTGTTTTTT. Translated: CATSTGGATNEKLFF.

The V call is TRBV24-1, the J call TRBJ1-2; TRBD1 might be the D (5 bases). CDR1 and CDR2 (germline): KGHDR, SFDVKD. V lost 1 base and J lost 4, with 21 bases in between. The CDR3 is made up of 18 amino acids. CDR3 loop: CATSDLFVGGFLTYGYTF. CDR3 nucleotide sequence: TGTGCCACCAGTGATTTATTTGTGGGGGGGTTCCTAACCTATGGCTACACCTTC.

Only a few counts were recorded for this clone. This sequence joins TRBV7-6 and TRBJ2-2, with TRBD2 identical over 10 bases. The CDR3 spans 15 residues. The ends lost 4 bases at V and 2 bases at J; junction bases unmatched: 1. The germline gives CDR1 SGHVS, CDR2 FNYEAQ. CDR3 protein: CASSSSGGNTGELFF. CDR3 nucleotide sequence: TGTGCCAGCAGCTCTAGCGGGGGTAACACCGGGGAGCTGTTTTTT.

V is TRBV28 and J is TRBJ2-3; D is uncertain. The V end lost 3 bases, the J end lost 2 bases, and 6 bases lay between the germline ends. The CDR3 covers 13 residues. From germline, CDR1 is MDHEN and CDR2 SYDVKM. The CDR3 loop reads CASSFRLTDTQYF. CDR3 DNA sequence: TGTGCCAGCAGTTTCCGTCTCACAGATACGCAGTATTTT. Based on the CDR3 plus reference TRBV28 and TRBJ2-3, the full variable domain is DVKVTQSSRYLVKRTGEKVFLECVQDMDHENMFWYRQDPGLGLRLIYFSYDVKMKEKGDIPEGYSVSREKKERFSLILESASTNQTSMYLCASSFRLTDTQYFGPGTRLTVL.

In DNA, the CDR3 is TGTGCCAGCAGCTTCCAGGGCAACATGAACACTGAAGCTTTCTTT. Amino acids: CASSFQGNMNTEAFF. The chain links TRBV7-9 to TRBJ1-1, with a tentative D call TRBD1 (5 bases). The V gene's germline CDR1 is SEHNR and CDR2 FQNEAQ (reference sequence). This CDR3 spans 15 amino acids. V lost 3 bases and J 0 bases, leaving 11 bases between the germline ends.

The chain couples TRBV7-6 to TRBJ2-6, with TRBD1 as a possible D gene (5 bases). The V gene lost 3 bases and the J gene lost 0 bases, with 6 bases spanning the gap. Germline V gene data show CDR1 as SGHVS and CDR2 as FNYEAQ. The CDR3 is 15 amino acids. CDR3 region: CASSLDISGANVLTF. The CDR3 nucleotides read TGTGCCAGCAGCTTGGACATCTCTGGGGCCAACGTCCTGACTTTC.

This clone was observed many times. This rearrangement joins TRBV3-1 (or the pseudogene TRBV3-2) to TRBJ1-2, with TRBD1 matching 7 bases. CDR1 is LGHDT and CDR2 is YNNKEL in the germline V gene (reference sequence). This CDR3 comprises 15 residues. Trimming at V came to 2 bases and at J to 4 bases, leaving 7 bases not matched to a gene. The CDR3 coding sequence is TGTGCCAGCAGCCAATCAGGGGGGGACAGCTATGGCTACACCTTC. It translates to CASSQSGGDSYGYTF.

This chain links TRBV19 with TRBJ1-2; TRBD1 matches 7 bases. The trim removed 5 bases at V and 0 bases at J, leaving 6 bases unmatched. The CDR3 totals 15 residues. CDR1 and CDR2 (germline): LNHDA, SQIVND (reference sequence). The CDR3 sequence is CASSYQTGTNYGYTF. As DNA, the CDR3 is TGTGCCAGTAGTTATCAGACAGGGACTAACTATGGCTACACCTTC.

The rearrangement links TRBV6-6 to TRBJ2-7, with 7 bases aligning to TRBD1. CDR1 MNHNY and CDR2 SVGAGI come from the germline V gene (reference sequence). This CDR3 spans 11 amino acids. The V segment lost 10 bases and the J segment 8 bases; nucleotides outside the gene matches: 8. The CDR3 region is CATQRQGQQYV. For the CDR3, the DNA is TGTGCCACACAGAGACAGGGTCAGCAGTACGTC.

V is TRBV5-4 and J is TRBJ2-5; D is ambiguous. The CDR3 length is 14 residues. Germline loops: CDR1 SGHNT, CDR2 YYREEE (reference sequence). Trimming cost V 0 bases and J 4 bases, with 10 bases left between them. In nucleotides, the CDR3 is TGTGCCAGCAGCTTGGGTTTTAATGGAGAGACCCAGTACTTC. Its protein product is CASSLGFNGETQYF.

V usage is TRBV7-2 and J usage is TRBJ2-3, with a possible D match to TRBD1 (6 bases). The CDR3 consists of 14 residues. Germline CDR1 SGHTA, CDR2 FQGNSA. Trimming cost V 4 bases and J 1 base, with 9 bases left between them. CDR3 DNA: TGTGCCAGCAGCTCCCCAGGGGGCACAGATACGCAGTATTTT. Its protein product is CASSSPGGTDTQYF.

The J gene is TRBJ1-6, the V gene TRBV9; no clear D gene. Germline V CDR1 and CDR2: SGDLS, YYNGEE. The CDR3 spans 14 residues. V was shortened by 0 bases and J by 8 bases, with 9 bases between the two germline ends. The CDR3 is CASSVAWADSPLHF. CDR3 DNA: TGTGCCAGCAGCGTAGCTTGGGCCGATTCACCCCTCCACTTT.

The chain has TRBV6-4 and TRBJ2-3; 7 nucleotides agree with TRBD1. Trimming took 3 bases from V and 2 from J; bases not matched to a gene: 2. This CDR3 is built from 14 residues. Germline lookup yields CDR1 MRHNA and CDR2 SNTAGT. For the CDR3, the DNA is TGTGCCAGCAGTGAACAGGGGACCACAGATACGCAGTATTTT. Translation gives CASSEQGTTDTQYF.

The chain recombines TRBV3-1 (or the pseudogene TRBV3-2) with TRBJ2-7, with a possible D match to TRBD1 (5 bases). V lost 3 bases to trimming and J lost 5 bases, with 17 bases between them. Germline values: CDR1 LGHDT, CDR2 YNNKEL (reference sequence). CDR3 length equals 15 residues. The CDR3 DNA follows: TGTGCCAGCAGCCACCTTCGATGGGGCCTGGACGAGCAGTACGTC. Encoded protein: CASSHLRWGLDEQYV.

This chain connects TRBV3-1 (or the pseudogene TRBV3-2) to TRBJ2-5; TRBD2 aligns across 10 bases. CDR1 and CDR2 (germline): LGHDT, YNNKEL (reference sequence). The ends lost 3 bases at V and 4 bases at J; junction bases unmatched: 8. The CDR3 sequence is 16 residues long. The CDR3 nucleotides read TGTGCCAGCAGCCACCGGCTAGCGGGGGCGATAGAGACCCAGTACTTC. Its translation: CASSHRLAGAIETQYF.

The genes are TRBV2 and TRBJ1-6, with TRBD1 identical over 10 bases. The ends lost 9 bases at V and 7 bases at J; junction bases unmatched: 9. The CDR3 spans 15 residues. Per germline, CDR1 SNHLY and CDR2 FYNNEI. The CDR3 sequence is CASGRDRGENSPLHF. DNA for the CDR3: TGTGCCAGTGGGCGGGACAGGGGCGAAAATTCACCCCTCCACTTT.